Listed below are T cell receptor beta chains from one sample, sequenced in a study of blood T cell repertoires in COVID-19. Libraries were prepared by immunoSEQ multiplex PCR; TCRdb keeps only in-frame clonotypes and omits some of them. Altogether over 250,000 clones are present, roughly 86% being singletons, with the ten largest covering approximately 9.8%. Sequenced: peripheral blood. Receptors originate from a man aged 35 to 55 who had recovered from COVID-19. Both conserved end residues are part of each CDR3. A D gene is named only where the DNA matches it firmly. Not every row has a clone size; where given, it reads once, few, many or a size class.

>TRBJ2-2|.|18|TRBD2|TRBV7-6
TGTGCCAGCAGCCAATCCCCGGGACTAGCGGAAAACACCGGGGAGCTGTTTTTT
CASSQSPGLAENTGELFF
>TRBJ2-1|.|16|TRBD2|TRBV7-8
TGTGCCAGCAGCTACGAACTAGCGGTGATTTACAATGAGCAGTTCTTC
CASSYELAVIYNEQFF
>TRBJ2-4|.|14|.|TRBV3-1/TRBV3-2
TGTGCCAGCACCCAACAGGGAGCCAAAAACATTCAGTACTTC
CASTQQGAKNIQYF
>TRBJ1-2|.|16|.|TRBV6-5
TGTGCCAGCAGTTACTTCTGGTCCAGGAAGAACTATGGCTACACCTTC
CASSYFWSRKNYGYTF
>TRBJ1-5|once|13|.|TRBV3-1/TRBV3-2
TGTGCCAGCAGCCTGTGGGCCAATCAGCCCCAGCATTTT
CASSLWANQPQHF
>TRBJ2-3|.|15|TRBD2|TRBV10-2
TGCGCCAGCAGTGATAGCGGGGGGGCCACAGATACGCAGTATTTT
CASSDSGGATDTQYF
>TRBJ1-5|.|14|TRBD1|TRBV3-1/TRBV3-2
TGTGCCAGCAGCCAGAGGACAGGGAATCAGCCCCAGCATTTT
CASSQRTGNQPQHF
>TRBJ1-2|.|14|.|TRBV7-8
TGTGCCAGCAGCTTAGCGCGCGGGGACTATGGCTACACCTTC
CASSLARGDYGYTF
>TRBJ2-7|few|14|TRBD1|TRBV18
TGTGCCAGCTCACCGACAGGGGCATCGGGTGAGCAGTACTTC
CASSPTGASGEQYF
>TRBJ1-1|.|13|.|TRBV6-1
TGTGCCAGCAGTGAACAGGCAGTACCCGAAGCTTTCTTT
CASSEQAVPEAFF
>TRBJ2-5|.|15|TRBD2|TRBV6-5
TGTGCCAGCAGCCGTAGCGGGGGGGCCGGAGAGACCCAGTACTTC
CASSRSGGAGETQYF
>TRBJ1-6|once|15|TRBD1|TRBV27
TGTGCCAGCAGTTTTGGGGACAGGGTGAGGACACCCCTCCACTTT
CASSFGDRVRTPLHF
>TRBJ1-5|.|16|.|TRBV19
TGTGCCAGTAGTATGATGGGAGGGCGAAGCAATCAGCCCCAGCATTTT
CASSMMGGRSNQPQHF
>TRBJ1-1|.|14|TRBD1|TRBV6-4
TGTGCCAGCAGTGAGTCAGGACAGGGCACTGAAGCTTTCTTT
CASSESGQGTEAFF
>TRBJ2-5|.|16|TRBD2|TRBV6-6
TGTGCCAGCAACCCGCCTAGCGGGAGGAATTTTAGGACCCAGTACTTC
CASNPPSGRNFRTQYF
>TRBJ1-1|.|14|TRBD1|TRBV18
TGTGCCAGCTCACTCGACAGGGTCAACACTGAAGCTTTCTTT
CASSLDRVNTEAFF
>TRBJ2-7|.|13|TRBD2|TRBV3-1/TRBV3-2
TGTGCCAGCAGTATTATAGCGGGAAGGGTACAGTACTTC
CASSIIAGRVQYF
>TRBJ2-4|.|20|TRBD2|TRBV19
TGTGCCAGTAGTATGCTCCGGACTAGCGGGAATGATTGGGCCAAAAACATTCAGTACTTC
CASSMLRTSGNDWAKNIQYF
>TRBJ1-2|.|12|.|TRBV9
TGTGCCAGCAGCGATAGGGGGAATGGCTACACCTTC
CASSDRGNGYTF
>TRBJ2-1|.|15|.|TRBV7-9
TGTGCCAGCAGCAATGACGGGGGTTCCTACAATGAGCAGTTCTTC
CASSNDGGSYNEQFF
>TRBJ1-6|.|18|.|TRBV6-1
TGTGCCAGCAGTGAAGTCTGGGGAGTTAGCTCCTATAATTCACCCCTCCACTTT
CASSEVWGVSSYNSPLHF
>TRBJ2-7|.|14|.|TRBV6-2/TRBV6-3
TGTGCCAGCAGCCGCAATGCCGGACAGAGCGAGCAGTACTTC
CASSRNAGQSEQYF
>TRBJ2-3|.|16|.|TRBV7-9
TGTGCCAGCAGCCAACGACAGGGCTCCCGGAGGGCAACGCAGTATTTT
CASSQRQGSRRATQYF
>TRBJ2-1|.|16|TRBD2|TRBV6-6
TGTGCCAGCAGTCGACCTCTAGCGGGAGGGTACAATGAGCAGTTCTTC
CASSRPLAGGYNEQFF
>TRBJ2-7|.|13|.|TRBV2
TGTGCCAGCACCGCGGCGCCGACCTACGAGCAGTACTTC
CASTAAPTYEQYF
>TRBJ2-6|.|16|.|TRBV10-3
TGTGCCATCAGCGCCCGCCCTCTAACTGGGGCCAACGTCCTGACTTTC
CAISARPLTGANVLTF
>TRBJ2-3|.|14|TRBD1|TRBV5-4
TGTGCCAGCAGCCTGGACAGGGGCACAGATACGCAGTATTTT
CASSLDRGTDTQYF
>TRBJ1-1|.|12|.|TRBV30
TGTGCTGGCGGGGGTAGGGTCACTGAAGCTTTCTTT
CAGGGRVTEAFF
>TRBJ2-3|.|15|.|TRBV5-4
TGTGCCAGCAGCCCCCGCACAGGGCGCACAGATACGCAGTATTTT
CASSPRTGRTDTQYF
>TRBJ2-3|.|14|.|TRBV9
TGTGCCAGCAGCCCCCGACTATCGACAGATACGCAGTATTTT
CASSPRLSTDTQYF
>TRBJ1-1|.|16|TRBD1|TRBV25-1
TGTGCCAGCAGTGACCCCCGGGACAGGGGAGACACTGAAGCTTTCTTT
CASSDPRDRGDTEAFF
>TRBJ2-7|.|13|.|TRBV2
TGTGCCAGCGGCTGGGGCTCGAGCTACGAGCAGTACTTC
CASGWGSSYEQYF
>TRBJ1-3|.|14|.|TRBV30
TGTGCCTGGAAAGAAACATTCTCTGGAAACACCATATATTTT
CAWKETFSGNTIYF
>TRBJ2-3|.|16|TRBD1|TRBV10-3
TGTGCCACCCTAGGACAGGGTATATTACAGTCAGATACGCAGTATTTT
CATLGQGILQSDTQYF
>TRBJ2-7|.|15|TRBD2|TRBV5-1
TGCGCCAGCAGCTTGGCGGGGGGAAGGTCCTACGAGCAGTACTTC
CASSLAGGRSYEQYF
>TRBJ2-1|.|15|.|TRBV4-2
TGTGCCAGCAGCCCCGACTTGGGACTTCCCAATGAGCAGTTCTTC
CASSPDLGLPNEQFF
>TRBJ2-2|few|20|TRBD1|TRBV10-3
TGTGCCATCAGTGAGAAAAATATACTCAGGGGGTCGGCCCACACCGGGGAGCTGTTTTTT
CAISEKNILRGSAHTGELFF
>TRBJ2-1|.|15|.|TRBV11-2
TGTGCCAGCAGCTTGCGTCAAAGGGGGAGCAATGAGCAGTTCTTC
CASSLRQRGSNEQFF
>TRBJ2-3|once|14|.|TRBV11-2
TGTGCCAGCAGCTCAAGCGGGCTCACAGATACGCAGTATTTT
CASSSSGLTDTQYF
>TRBJ2-7|few|15|.|TRBV9
TGTGCCAGCAGCGCCCAACAGGGTGGGAACTACGAGCAGTACTTC
CASSAQQGGNYEQYF
>TRBJ2-3|once|15|TRBD2|TRBV7-2
TGTGCCAGCAGCTTCGCTAGCGGGAGCCGGGATACGCAGTATTTT
CASSFASGSRDTQYF
>TRBJ2-5|.|15|.|TRBV7-2
TGTGCCAGCAGCTTCCGAAGGGGAAGAGGAGAGACCCAGTACTTC
CASSFRRGRGETQYF
>TRBJ2-7|.|17|TRBD2|TRBV4-2
TGTGCCAGCAGCCATCCCCCCGGACTAGCGACAGCCTACGAGCAGTACTTC
CASSHPPGLATAYEQYF
>TRBJ1-1|once|13|.|TRBV6-5
TGTGCCAGCAGGCTACAGGGTAGGGCTGAAGCTTTCTTT
CASRLQGRAEAFF
>TRBJ1-3|.|12|.|TRBV7-9
TGTGCCAGCACTGCGTCTGGAAACACCATATATTTT
CASTASGNTIYF
>TRBJ2-5|once|18|TRBD2|TRBV9
TGTGCCAGCAGCGTAGGGTCGAGCGGGAGGCACAATCAAGAGACCCAGTACTTC
CASSVGSSGRHNQETQYF
>TRBJ2-7|.|20|TRBD2|TRBV9
TGTGCCAGCATCCCCCTGTCATGGGCGGGGGGGTTCCGGGAGACGTACGAGCAGTACTTC
CASIPLSWAGGFRETYEQYF
>TRBJ2-2|.|15|.|TRBV7-9
TGTGCCAGCAGCCTGGGGGCAGGAAACACCGGGGAGCTGTTTTTT
CASSLGAGNTGELFF
>TRBJ2-2|.|14|TRBD1|TRBV3-1/TRBV3-2
TGCGTTGTACGACAGGGATCGAACACCGGGGAGCTGTTTTTT
CVVRQGSNTGELFF
>TRBJ1-2|many|15|TRBD1|TRBV15
TGTGCCACCAAATTTCTCCAGGGGGCTAACTATGGCTACACCTTC
CATKFLQGANYGYTF
>TRBJ1-2|.|14|TRBD1|TRBV10-1
TGCGCCAGCAGTGAAGGCAGGGGGAATTATGGCTACACCTTC
CASSEGRGNYGYTF
>TRBJ1-1|.|15|.|TRBV6-2/TRBV6-3
TGTGCCAGCAGTTACGCCCGGGGTTGGAAGACTGAAGCTTTCTTT
CASSYARGWKTEAFF
>TRBJ2-1|.|12|TRBD2|TRBV12-3/TRBV12-4
TGTGCCAGCCGGCGGGGGGGAAATGAGCAGTTCTTC
CASRRGGNEQFF
>TRBJ1-1|.|15|TRBD1|TRBV6-6
TGTGCCAGCAGCAACTGGACAGGGGAGGACACTGAAGCTTTCTTT
CASSNWTGEDTEAFF
>TRBJ1-2|once|12|.|TRBV12-3/TRBV12-4
TGTGCCAGCAGGCCAGGGGTCTATGGCTACACCTTC
CASRPGVYGYTF